This T cell receptor beta chain was recovered during a study of cytomegalovirus exposure and HLA in healthy donors. Study-wide results and caveats: Confirmation was obtained in vitro that a few CMV-associated chains are specific for CMV antigens. According to a later analysis, TCR clusters from the first cohort tended to co-occur in the 120 or so validation repertoires. Overall, around 160 TCR beta chains were annotated as cytomegalovirus-associated.

With regard to this clone: Its specificity is unknown.

Germline CDR1 reads MDHEN; CDR2 reads SYDVKM. The CDR3 extends over 13 amino acids. J gave up 4 bases and V 9 bases, and 5 bases lay outside the gene matches. Here immunoSEQ multiplex PCR was the method, and the copy in TCRdb shows in-frame clones only, minus some. Of 150,000 to 200,000 clones in the sample, nearly 90% were seen once. Sequenced material: PBMCs. The J gene is TRBJ2-7, the V gene TRBV28; TRBD2 agrees at 11 bases. The clonotype comes from a man younger than 30 in good health and CMV-seropositive. The CDR3 spells CASMGLAAYEQYF. The DNA for the CDR3 is TGTGCCAGTATGGGACTAGCGGCTTACGAGCAGTACTTC.